This TCR beta chain was found in a study of early T cells in non-severe SARS-CoV-2 infection. Study-wide background: The chains were unpaired, and the sequenced material was bulk RNA from unsorted whole blood. Regarding the study as a whole: In VDJdb matching, anti-spike CD8 responses were favored while private and CD4 specificities went missing.

CDR3 length equals 19 residues. CDR1 is SGHTA, CDR2 FQGTGA, per germline. With V trimmed by 4 bases and J by 4 bases, 17 bases remained unmatched. This clonotype was counted many times. Antigen specificity is unknown. Unique molecular identifiers (one per individual cDNA molecule) were attached. TCRdb reprocessed the 5' RACE reads via MiXCR and lists one record per CDR3 protein. Here the sample spans 27,000 or so distinct CDR3 sequences, around 3% being singletons. The chain links TRBV7-3 to TRBJ2-1; 9 bases are shared with TRBD2. The receptor's source is an adult who was a healthcare worker with PCR-confirmed SARS-CoV-2 infection or an uninfected control (not recorded which). Source material: whole blood. CDR3 in DNA: TGTGCCAGCAGCTCCTACCTGCGAGTCCGCGGGGGGGCATACAATGAGCAGTTCTTC. This sequence encodes CASSSYLRVRGGAYNEQFF.